These 24 T cell receptor beta chains were all obtained from the same sample, sequenced in a study of blood T cell repertoires in COVID-19. Clones were sequenced by immunoSEQ multiplex PCR, and TCRdb holds only the in-frame ones, with some missing. The top ten clones hold 3.4% of a sample with about 240,000 clones, roughly 80% of them seen once. What was sequenced was peripheral blood. These receptors were obtained from a woman between 18 and 29 years old with acute or convalescent COVID-19.

CDR3 bases: TGTGCCAGCAGCTTCGGAGGCGCTGGAAACACCATATATTTT. The encoded protein is CASSFGGAGNTIYF. The genes are TRBV5-4 and TRBJ1-3; unclear D gene. In germline, CDR1 is SGHNT, CDR2 YYREEE (reference sequence). CDR3 length equals 14 residues. V lost 2 bases and J 2 bases, leaving 8 bases between the germline ends.

The chain couples TRBV11-2 to TRBJ1-1; D is ambiguous. The V end lost 6 bases, the J end lost 3 bases, and 11 bases lay between the germline ends. Germline values: CDR1 SGHAT, CDR2 FQNNGV. The CDR3 length is 13 residues. The CDR3 bases are TGTGCCAGCAGTTTTAGCCGGGACACTGAAGCTTTCTTT. Its protein product is CASSFSRDTEAFF.

The chain links TRBV6-5 to TRBJ2-1; 13 nucleotides match TRBD2. Germline V lookup: CDR1 MNHEY, CDR2 SVGAGI. CDR3 size: 15 residues. V gave up 6 bases and J gave up 4 bases; unmatched junction bases: 3. The CDR3 protein is CASSGLAGAYNEQFF. In DNA form, the CDR3 reads TGTGCCAGCAGCGGACTAGCGGGAGCGTACAATGAGCAGTTCTTC.

The chain recombines TRBV28 with TRBJ1-6, with D unclear. Looked up from germline, CDR1 is MDHEN and CDR2 is SYDVKM. This CDR3 is 13 amino acids long. V shed 7 bases and J shed 7 bases, with 11 bases lying between them. The CDR3 spells CASMGQWNSPLHF. The DNA of the CDR3 is TGTGCCAGCATGGGCCAGTGGAATTCACCCCTCCACTTT.

The CDR3 DNA is TGTGCCAGCAGCCCGCGAGGAAACACCATATATTTT. Amino acids: CASSPRGNTIYF. The chain couples TRBV14 to TRBJ1-3, with unresolved D. The CDR3 extends over 12 amino acids. The germline CDR1 and CDR2 sequences are SGHDN and FVKESK. With 4 bases removed from V and 4 bases from J, the gap between germline ends came to 5 bases.

The V gene is TRBV10-1, the J gene TRBJ2-1; 8 nucleotides match TRBD2. V lost 6 bases and J lost 7; bases outside the gene matches: 8. The CDR3 length is 14 residues. Germline loops: CDR1 WNHNN, CDR2 SYGVQD (reference sequence). The DNA for the CDR3 is TGCGCCAGCAGCGCGGGACTAGATTTGAATGAGCAGTTCTTC. Amino acids: CASSAGLDLNEQFF.

For this clone: This same CDR3 is encoded by further DNA sequences in the sample. The genes are TRBV18 and TRBJ1-1; D may be TRBD1 (6 bases). Trimming took 3 bases from V and 2 from J, leaving 10 bases between them. The CDR3 totals 14 residues. Germline V gives CDR1 KGHSH, CDR2 LQKENI. The DNA of the CDR3 is TGTGCCAGCTCACCTACCAGGGGTAACACTGAAGCTTTCTTT. Amino acids: CASSPTRGNTEAFF.

V gene TRBV5-1 combines with J gene TRBJ1-1, with D perhaps matching TRBD1 (6 bases). CDR3 length: 16 residues. Germline V gene sequence: CDR1 SGHRS, CDR2 YFSETQ. V was cut by 0 bases and J by 4 bases, with 16 bases left in between. The CDR3 is CASSLGGTSQITEAFF. For the CDR3, the DNA is TGCGCCAGCAGCTTGGGAGGGACATCCCAGATCACTGAAGCTTTCTTT.

The V call is TRBV9, the J call TRBJ1-3; 9 positions agree with TRBD1. Looked up from germline, CDR1 is SGDLS and CDR2 is YYNGEE. V trimming: 3 bases; J trimming: 4 bases; junction bases outside the gene matches: 8. The CDR3 length is 16 residues. CDR3 amino acids: CASSDGGTGPGNTIYF. The CDR3 DNA reads TGTGCCAGCAGCGACGGCGGGACAGGGCCGGGAAACACCATATATTTT.

V usage is TRBV5-1 and J usage is TRBJ2-1; 13 bases are shared with TRBD2. Germline values: CDR1 SGHRS, CDR2 YFSETQ. The CDR3 contains 14 residues. The V segment lost 5 bases and the J segment 8 bases; nucleotides outside the gene matches: 4. The CDR3 DNA is TGCGCCAGCAGGACTAGCGGGAGGTGGCATGAGCAGTTCTTC. Translation gives CASRTSGRWHEQFF.

As DNA, the CDR3 is TGTGCCAGCTCCCTCACCGTGGACAGGGGGAATGGCTACACCTTC. The encoded protein is CASSLTVDRGNGYTF. V and J are TRBV18 and TRBJ1-2, with 10 bases lining up with TRBD1. The CDR3 extends over 15 amino acids. From germline, CDR1 is KGHSH and CDR2 LQKENI. V was clipped by 6 bases and J by 6 bases; unmatched bases: 10. The full variable domain, in which reference TRBV18 and TRBJ1-2 provide the parts outside the CDR3, is NAGVMQNPRHLVRRRGQEARLRCSPMKGHSHVYWYRQLPEEGLKFMVYLQKENIIDESGMPKERFSAEFPKEGPSILRIQQVVRGDSAAYFCASSLTVDRGNGYTFGSGTRLTVV.

J is TRBJ1-2 and V is TRBV5-1; D perhaps matches TRBD1 (6 bases). The germline V gene encodes CDR1 SGHRS and CDR2 YFSETQ. Trimming pared 4 bases from V and 5 bases from J, leaving 12 bases between. The CDR3 is made up of 13 amino acids. CDR3 nucleotides: TGCGCCAGCAGCCCCCGAACAGGGTATGGCTACACCTTC. Encoded protein: CASSPRTGYGYTF.

The chain is built from TRBV5-1 and TRBJ2-5; D is perhaps TRBD1 (6 bases). The V end was cut by 5 bases, the J end by 5 bases, with 13 bases between. This CDR3 is 13 amino acids long. Germline loops: CDR1 SGHRS, CDR2 YFSETQ. The chain's CDR3 is CASRQGLGETQYF. The DNA for the CDR3 is TGCGCCAGCAGGCAGGGGTTAGGGGAGACCCAGTACTTC.

This rearrangement joins TRBV18 to TRBJ1-6; the D is unclear. CDR3 length: 15 amino acids. V lost 1 base, J lost 7 bases, and 11 bases lay in between. Germline V gene lookup returns CDR1 KGHSH and CDR2 LQKENI. CDR3 DNA: TGTGCCAGCTCACCACAGCCCGGACTCAATTCACCCCTCCACTTT. It specifies CASSPQPGLNSPLHF.

The rearrangement joins TRBV28 to TRBJ1-5, with 8 bases identical to TRBD1. This CDR3 comprises 14 residues. V dropped 5 bases and J dropped 5; count of bases not matched to a gene: 5. Germline lookup yields CDR1 MDHEN and CDR2 SYDVKM. The CDR3 DNA reads TGTGCCAGCAGTCCGACAGGGGTATATCAGCCCCAGCATTTT. This encodes CASSPTGVYQPQHF.

The chain employs TRBV28 and TRBJ1-5; TRBD1 matches 10 bases. The CDR3 loop spans 14 amino acids. J was trimmed by 3 bases and V by 6 bases; bases with no gene match: 2. Germline values: CDR1 MDHEN, CDR2 SYDVKM. CDR3 amino acids: CASRGTGDNQPQHF. The CDR3 DNA reads as TGTGCCAGCAGGGGGACAGGGGACAATCAGCCCCAGCATTTT.

The chain employs TRBV12-3 or TRBV12-4 and TRBJ2-1, with a tentative D call TRBD2 (5 bases). Trimming took 4 bases from V and 8 from J, leaving 9 bases between them. The CDR3 spans 12 residues. Written as DNA, the CDR3 is TGTGCCAGCAGTTCATCTAGCTATGAGCAGTTCTTC. As protein: CASSSSSYEQFF.

The CDR3 loop reads CATRSGQEITYEQYF. CDR3 bases: TGTGCCACCAGATCGGGACAGGAGATTACCTACGAGCAGTACTTC. The chain combines TRBV15 with TRBJ2-7; TRBD1 aligns across 8 bases. The CDR3 spans 15 residues. The V segment lost 6 bases and the J segment 2 bases; nucleotides outside the gene matches: 9. Germline V CDR1 and CDR2: LNHNV, YYDKDF (reference sequence).

This rearrangement joins TRBV24-1 to TRBJ2-1; TRBD1 matches 9 bases. The J segment lost 0 bases and the V segment lost 5 bases, leaving 7 bases of the junction unmatched. Per the germline V gene, CDR1 is KGHDR and CDR2 is SFDVKD. This CDR3 region has 17 residues. The CDR3 DNA sequence: TGTGCCACCAGTGCGGGACAGGGCGAGAGCTCCTACAATGAGCAGTTCTTC. This translates into CATSAGQGESSYNEQFF.

The chain links TRBV6-6 to TRBJ1-2; D remains ambiguous. Trimming took 5 bases from V and 8 from J, leaving 9 bases between them. Germline assignment: CDR1 MNHNY and CDR2 SVGAGI (reference sequence). The CDR3 covers 11 residues. The CDR3 bases are TGTGCCAGCAGTACACTCGGGGGCTACACCTTC. Translating gives CASSTLGGYTF.

This chain uses TRBV15 with TRBJ2-1; the match to TRBD2 covers 9 bases. Losses at the gene ends were 1 base for V and 6 bases for J; bases not matched to a gene: 13. Germline V CDR1 and CDR2: LNHNV, YYDKDF (reference sequence). CDR3 length: 18 residues. The CDR3 DNA follows: TGTGCCACCAGCAGAGGGATCCCGGGGACTAGCAGCAGCAATGAGCAGTTCTTC. Amino acid sequence: CATSRGIPGTSSSNEQFF.

The J gene is TRBJ2-3, the V gene TRBV30; 7 nucleotides line up with TRBD2. V dropped 0 bases and J dropped 7; count of bases not matched to a gene: 1. This CDR3 spans 12 amino acids. Germline lookup yields CDR1 GTSNPN and CDR2 SVGIG (reference sequence). CDR3: CAWSVGGNTQYF. CDR3 DNA: TGTGCCTGGAGTGTGGGGGGGAATACGCAGTATTTT.

The V gene is TRBV27, the J gene TRBJ2-7; 10 bases line up with TRBD2. The CDR3 runs 14 residues. Germline-derived CDR1 and CDR2 are MNHEY and SMNVEV (reference sequence). Unmatched junction bases numbered 5, after V lost 6 bases and J lost 3 bases. The CDR3 spells CASRSLAGVYEQYF. As DNA, the CDR3 is TGTGCCAGCAGGAGTCTAGCGGGAGTCTACGAGCAGTACTTC.

This rearrangement joins TRBV30 to TRBJ2-1; 7 bases line up with TRBD2. This CDR3 comprises 15 residues. Germline V gene lookup returns CDR1 GTSNPN and CDR2 SVGIG (reference sequence). With 0 bases clipped from V and 5 bases from J, the junction kept 7 bases outside the gene matches. This CDR3 is CAWSVQSGNHNEQFF. CDR3 bases: TGTGCCTGGAGTGTACAAAGCGGGAACCACAATGAGCAGTTCTTC.